This is a list of T cell receptor beta chains from one sample in a study of T cell responses to AZD1222 COVID-19 vaccine. The assay was immunoSEQ multiplex PCR, and TCRdb's table has in-frame clones only and misses some. The sample includes approximately 85,000 clones, roughly nine tenths of them seen just once. The sample here was peripheral blood, taken on day 0 of AZD1222 vaccination. The origin of the receptors is an adult in good health. Both conserved end residues are part of each CDR3. The D gene is left open where the match is weak. Clone size appears in some rows only: once, few, many, or a class for an expanded clone.

D gene	clone size	V gene	J gene	CDR3 DNA	CDR3 protein
-	few	TRBV6-5	TRBJ1-2	TGTGCCAGCAGAACAGGGATTAGTTTTCCGGATGGCTACACCTTC	CASRTGISFPDGYTF
TRBD2	-	TRBV6-5	TRBJ2-3	TGTGCCAGTAGCCCCGGGGGGGGCACAGATACGCAGTATTTT	CASSPGGGTDTQYF
-	-	TRBV27	TRBJ1-6	TGTGCCAGCAGGGTAGGGCAGGGACATTCACCCCTCCACTTT	CASRVGQGHSPLHF
-	-	TRBV5-1	TRBJ2-1	TGCGCCAGCAGCTTGGGGGGAGTATCCTACAATGAGCAGTTCTTC	CASSLGGVSYNEQFF
TRBD1	-	TRBV27	TRBJ2-2	TGTGCCAGCAGTTTAGGGGCGGGACAGGGGTTCACCGGGGAGCTGTTTTTT	CASSLGAGQGFTGELFF
TRBD1	-	TRBV27	TRBJ1-5	TGTGCCAGCAGTGAGGGGGCAGGTCAGCCCCAGCATTTT	CASSEGAGQPQHF
-	-	TRBV18	TRBJ2-2	TGTGCCAGCTCACCAGGAAACACCTTAGCCGGGGAGCTGTTTTTT	CASSPGNTLAGELFF
-	-	TRBV5-6	TRBJ2-2	TGTGCCAGCACCGAAATTAGGGCGATAAACACCGGGGAGCTGTTTTTT	CASTEIRAINTGELFF
TRBD1	-	TRBV19	TRBJ1-4	TGTGCCAGTAGTATTTTCCGGACAGGGGGCGTAGAAAAACTGTTTTTT	CASSIFRTGGVEKLFF
-	-	TRBV29-1	TRBJ2-3	TGCAGCGTTGTCCCTGGGGGGGGGCGAACAGATACGCAGTATTTT	CSVVPGGGRTDTQYF
-	-	TRBV5-1	TRBJ2-2	TGCGCCAGCAGCCGTCAGGGGTCCACCGGGGAGCTGTTTTTT	CASSRQGSTGELFF
-	-	TRBV4-1	TRBJ1-5	TGCGCCAGCAGCCAAGAAGGTGCAGGGAACTTTTATAGCAATCAGCCCCAGCATTTT	CASSQEGAGNFYSNQPQHF
TRBD1	-	TRBV7-9	TRBJ2-5	TGTGCCAGCAGCTCCTCAGGGGGCAGGGAGACCCAGTACTTC	CASSSSGGRETQYF
-	-	TRBV5-1	TRBJ1-2	TGCGCCAGCAGCTTGACAGAGGGCTATGGCTACACCTTC	CASSLTEGYGYTF
-	-	TRBV30	TRBJ1-1	TGTGCCTGGAGTGTATCGGGTCGGACTGAAGCTTTCTTT	CAWSVSGRTEAFF
-	-	TRBV6-5	TRBJ1-1	TGTGCCAGCAGTACGTTTCTGAACACTGAAGCTTTCTTT	CASSTFLNTEAFF
TRBD1	-	TRBV3-1/TRBV3-2	TRBJ2-7	TGTGCCAGCAGCGAGACAGGGGACTACGAGCAGTACTTC	CASSETGDYEQYF
-	-	TRBV7-9	TRBJ1-1	TGTGCCAGCAGTTCCTCCGGGGACACTGAAGCTTTCTTT	CASSSSGDTEAFF
-	-	TRBV15	TRBJ2-3	TGTGCCACCAGCAGAGATCTGTTGGGGGGCACAGATACGCAGTATTTT	CATSRDLLGGTDTQYF
TRBD2	-	TRBV5-1	TRBJ2-1	TGCGCCAGCAGCTTGGGGGCGGGGGTAACCTACAATGAGCAGTTCTTC	CASSLGAGVTYNEQFF
-	few	TRBV2	TRBJ2-7	TGTGCCAGCAGCTTGAGCTCCTACGAGCAGTACTTC	CASSLSSYEQYF
-	-	TRBV19	TRBJ1-1	TGTGCCAGTAGTATAGGTCTACTGGGGACTGAAGCTTTCTTT	CASSIGLLGTEAFF
-	-	TRBV10-1	TRBJ1-1	TGCGCCAGCAGTGAGTCTCTGGATTACACTGAAGCTTTCTTT	CASSESLDYTEAFF
-	-	TRBV7-2	TRBJ1-4	TGTGCCAGCAGCTCTCGCCGGGGGGGAAAACTGTTTTTT	CASSSRRGGKLFF
-	-	TRBV3-1/TRBV3-2	TRBJ2-7	TGTGCCAGCAGCCAAGATCGAGGAGAGCAGAAGGGCACCTACGAGCAGTACTTC	CASSQDRGEQKGTYEQYF
TRBD2	few	TRBV7-2	TRBJ2-7	TGTGCCAGCAGCTTAGGCGGGGGGTTCTACGAGCAGTACTTC	CASSLGGGFYEQYF
-	-	TRBV28	TRBJ2-1	TGTGCCAGCAGTGTCCGGACAGCCGATGAGCAGTTCTTC	CASSVRTADEQFF
-	-	TRBV7-9	TRBJ1-4	TGTGCCAGCAGCGGATATGGACAAGCAACTAATGAAAAACTGTTTTTT	CASSGYGQATNEKLFF
TRBD1	-	TRBV9	TRBJ2-1	TGTGCCAGCAGCGTCTCCGCCGGGACAGGGGTACACAATGAGCAGTTCTTC	CASSVSAGTGVHNEQFF
-	-	TRBV6-1	TRBJ2-7	TGTGCCAGCAGTGAAGGGCAGGGCGCCTACGAGCAGTACTTC	CASSEGQGAYEQYF
TRBD2	-	TRBV19	TRBJ2-7	TGTGCCAGTAGTTTCCAGGGGACTAGCGGGGGCTACACCTACGAGCAGTACTTC	CASSFQGTSGGYTYEQYF
TRBD2	-	TRBV7-9	TRBJ2-3	TGTGCCAGCAGCCTAGGACTAGCGGGGGGGAGCCGAGATACGCAGTATTTT	CASSLGLAGGSRDTQYF
TRBD2	-	TRBV5-8	TRBJ2-1	TGTGCCAGCAGCTTTCAAAAACGTCCGGGACTAGCGGACTACAATGAGCAGTTCTTC	CASSFQKRPGLADYNEQFF
-	once	TRBV15	TRBJ2-1	TGTGCCACCAGCAGAGATCGCGGGTGGGTCTCCTACAATGAGCAGTTCTTC	CATSRDRGWVSYNEQFF
TRBD2	-	TRBV27	TRBJ2-1	TGTGCCAGCAGTTTATACGGCGGGGGTAACAATGAGCAGTTCTTC	CASSLYGGGNNEQFF
-	few	TRBV6-1	TRBJ1-1	TGTGCCAGCAGTGAACGGGTCGCCCTCGAAGCTTTCTTT	CASSERVALEAFF
TRBD1	-	TRBV29-1	TRBJ2-7	TGCAGCGTCTTGACAGGGGGCCCCTACGAGCAGTACTTC	CSVLTGGPYEQYF
-	-	TRBV9	TRBJ2-2	TGTGCCAGCAGCTTCGACGGGAACACCGGGGAGCTGTTTTTT	CASSFDGNTGELFF
TRBD2	-	TRBV23-1	TRBJ2-1	TGCGCCAGCAGTCAAAGACAGGGACCAGCGGGAGGCCCCAATGAGCAGTTCTTC	CASSQRQGPAGGPNEQFF
TRBD1	-	TRBV9	TRBJ2-7	TGTGCCAGCAGCCCGCAGGACAGGGGAGGCTACGAGCAGTACTTC	CASSPQDRGGYEQYF
-	-	TRBV4-1	TRBJ1-2	TGCGCCAGCAGCCAACAGACTTATGGCTACACCTTC	CASSQQTYGYTF
-	-	TRBV19	TRBJ1-4	TGTGCCAGTAGTATAACCGGGACCAGCCGAACAACTAATGAAAAACTGTTTTTT	CASSITGTSRTTNEKLFF
-	once	TRBV7-2	TRBJ1-5	TGTGCCAGCAGCCCTTGGGGGGTTAGCAATCAGCCCCAGCATTTT	CASSPWGVSNQPQHF
-	-	TRBV2	TRBJ2-3	TGTGCCAGCCTGCTCAGCACAGATACGCAGTATTTT	CASLLSTDTQYF
-	medium-sized	TRBV7-7	TRBJ2-2	TGTGCTAGCAGCTTAGGGTCAGGGAACACCGGGGAGCTGTTTTTT	CASSLGSGNTGELFF
-	-	TRBV3-1/TRBV3-2	TRBJ1-1	TGTGCCAGCAGCCTGCGGGAATCTAACACTGAAGCTTTCTTT	CASSLRESNTEAFF
-	-	TRBV5-1	TRBJ1-2	TGCGCCAGCAGCTCAGACGGGCCTAACTATGGCTACACCTTC	CASSSDGPNYGYTF
-	-	TRBV3-1/TRBV3-2	TRBJ1-1	TGTGCCAGCAGCCAAGAATGGGGAGGGAACACTGAAGCTTTCTTT	CASSQEWGGNTEAFF
-	once	TRBV24-1	TRBJ1-2	TGTGCCACCAGTGAGGGAAGCAACTATGGCTACACCTTC	CATSEGSNYGYTF
TRBD1	-	TRBV6-1	TRBJ2-5	TGTGCCAGCAGTGAAGGGACAGGGGGCGCGGAGACCCAGTACTTC	CASSEGTGGAETQYF
TRBD2	-	TRBV28	TRBJ2-7	TGTGCCAGCACGGGAGGAAAACCCTACGAGCAGTACTTC	CASTGGKPYEQYF
-	-	TRBV19	TRBJ1-5	TGTGCCAGTAGTATAGGTGGACAGTTTTACAATCAGCCCCAGCATTTT	CASSIGGQFYNQPQHF
TRBD1	-	TRBV7-8	TRBJ1-5	TGTGCCAGCAGCTCCCTATATCAGGGGGCCAATCAGCCCCAGCATTTT	CASSSLYQGANQPQHF
TRBD1	-	TRBV6-2/TRBV6-3	TRBJ2-2	TGTGCCAGCAGTGATGGGGACAGGGTCGGCGGGGAGCTGTTTTTT	CASSDGDRVGGELFF
TRBD1	-	TRBV19	TRBJ1-1	TGTGCCAGTAGTACAGGGGGCCTCAACACTGAAGCTTTCTTT	CASSTGGLNTEAFF
-	-	TRBV3-1/TRBV3-2	TRBJ2-7	TGTGCCAGCAGCCAAGAAGTCAGGGTGGACGAGCAGTACTTC	CASSQEVRVDEQYF
-	-	TRBV28	TRBJ2-7	TGTGCCAGCAACTCAGAGGGACACAAGAGCTCCTACGAGCAGTACTTC	CASNSEGHKSSYEQYF
TRBD2	few	TRBV7-8	TRBJ2-7	TGTGCCAGCAGCTTAGGTGGGACGGGGGGTTATCGGCAGTACTTC	CASSLGGTGGYRQYF
-	-	TRBV19	TRBJ2-6	TGTGCCAGTAGTTTTGCGGGGCGGGACTCTGGGGCCAACGTCCTGACTTTC	CASSFAGRDSGANVLTF
-	-	TRBV19	TRBJ1-5	TGTGCCAGTAGTATAGAAGCAGGGATCAATCAGCCCCAGCATTTT	CASSIEAGINQPQHF